A selection of T cell receptor beta chains follows, all from one sample in a study of blood T cell repertoires in COVID-19. TCRdb keeps only in-frame clones here, not all; method: immunoSEQ multiplex PCR. The data show approximately 190,000 clones, just under 85% seen once. Sequenced: peripheral blood. These receptor sequences come from a woman aged 70-85 years with active or convalescent COVID-19. CDR3s include the opening cysteine and the closing phenylalanine or tryptophan. The D gene is left open where the match is weak. Part of the rows lack a size; the others show once, few, many or a class for expanded clones.

size	J	V	D	length	DNA	CDR3
.	TRBJ2-2	TRBV5-8	TRBD2	17	TGTGCCAGCAGCCCCCCAAGCGGGAGGGCCAACACCGGGGAGCTGTTTTTT	CASSPPSGRANTGELFF
.	TRBJ1-5	TRBV4-1	.	15	TGCGCCAGCAGCCAAGTATCCGGGAGTACTCAGCCCCAGCATTTT	CASSQVSGSTQPQHF
.	TRBJ2-1	TRBV12-5	TRBD2	16	TGTGCTAGTGGTATTCAGCTAGCGGCGCCTAACAATGAGCAGTTCTTC	CASGIQLAAPNNEQFF
.	TRBJ2-7	TRBV3-1/TRBV3-2	.	16	TGTGCCAGCAGCCCTAACCGCCGCCTCTCCCCCTACGAGCAGTACTTC	CASSPNRRLSPYEQYF
.	TRBJ1-3	TRBV28	.	15	TGTGCCAGCAGTTCCACAATAAATGAAGGAAACACCATATATTTT	CASSSTINEGNTIYF
.	TRBJ2-5	TRBV5-1	TRBD2	16	TGCGCCAGCAGCCCCCAAGCGGGAGGGCCCTGGGAGACCCAGTACTTC	CASSPQAGGPWETQYF
.	TRBJ1-1	TRBV7-2	.	13	TGTGCCAGCAGCCTGGGGGGGAAACCTGAAGCTTTCTTT	CASSLGGKPEAFF
.	TRBJ1-5	TRBV30	.	13	TGTGCCTGGAGCGCTCGAGGCAACCAGCCCCAGCATTTT	CAWSARGNQPQHF
once	TRBJ1-1	TRBV7-3	.	13	TGTGCCAGCAGCTTAGATGCGGGCACTGAAGCTTTCTTT	CASSLDAGTEAFF
few	TRBJ1-1	TRBV28	.	12	TGTGCCAGCAGCCCCGGGTACACTGAAGCTTTCTTT	CASSPGYTEAFF
.	TRBJ2-1	TRBV11-3	TRBD1	14	TGTGCCAGCGGCGGACAGGGAATATACAATGAGCAGTTCTTC	CASGGQGIYNEQFF
.	TRBJ2-7	TRBV9	TRBD1	14	TGTGCCAGCAGCGACGAGGACAGGGGGCGCGAGCAGTACTTC	CASSDEDRGREQYF
.	TRBJ2-2	TRBV19	TRBD2	18	TGTGCCAGTAGTAAGGGACTAGCGGGAGCCACGAGGACCGGGGAGCTGTTTTTT	CASSKGLAGATRTGELFF
.	TRBJ2-3	TRBV9	TRBD2	18	TGTGCCAGCAGCGTAGCCCCCAGGACTAGCGGGAGTGCAGATACGCAGTATTTT	CASSVAPRTSGSADTQYF
.	TRBJ2-1	TRBV20-1	TRBD2	15	TGCAGTGCTAGTACGGGAGGGCCGGGGTACAATGAGCAGTTCTTC	CSASTGGPGYNEQFF
.	TRBJ2-6	TRBV19	TRBD1	16	TGTGCCAGTAGTATTCATGGACAGGGGCGGGTAGGCGTCCTGACTTTC	CASSIHGQGRVGVLTF
.	TRBJ1-1	TRBV7-8	.	13	TGTGCCAGCAGCTTATACGGACAGACTGAAGCTTTCTTT	CASSLYGQTEAFF
.	TRBJ2-7	TRBV28	TRBD2	14	TGTGCCAGCAGTAAGACTAGCGGAACTTACGAGCAGTACTTC	CASSKTSGTYEQYF
few	TRBJ1-3	TRBV5-4	.	14	TGTGCCAGCAGCTCAGGGATCTCTGGAAACACCATATATTTT	CASSSGISGNTIYF
.	TRBJ2-7	TRBV11-2	TRBD1	15	TGTGCCAGCAGCTTAGTAGGGGACAGCTCCTACGAGCAGTACTTC	CASSLVGDSSYEQYF
.	TRBJ1-2	TRBV5-1	.	17	TGCGCCAGCAGCTTGGTTCAGGGCTCAGGGGCTAACTATGGCTACACCTTC	CASSLVQGSGANYGYTF
few	TRBJ2-3	TRBV5-1	TRBD2	15	TGCGCCAGCAGCTTGGAGTTAGCGGGAAGGGATACGCAGTATTTT	CASSLELAGRDTQYF
.	TRBJ2-3	TRBV5-1	TRBD2	15	TGCGCCAGCAGCTCCCCGGCGGGAGAGGCAGATACGCAGTATTTT	CASSSPAGEADTQYF
.	TRBJ1-1	TRBV28	.	14	TGTGCCAGCAGTCCCCCTGAACTCGGGGGACTGGCTTTCTTT	CASSPPELGGLAFF
.	TRBJ1-6	TRBV7-9	.	15	TGTGCCAGCAGCTTAGGTGACAGACCTAATTCACCCCTCCACTTT	CASSLGDRPNSPLHF
.	TRBJ1-5	TRBV18	.	15	TGTGCCAGCTCACCCAATACAGGTTCCAATCAGCCCCAGCATTTT	CASSPNTGSNQPQHF
.	TRBJ2-7	TRBV11-2	.	14	TGTGCCAGCAGCTTAGAAAGGACATTTGCCGAGCAGTACTTC	CASSLERTFAEQYF
once	TRBJ2-5	TRBV7-9	.	14	TGTGCCAGCAGTTTCACGGGGGTCCAAGAGACCCAGTACTTC	CASSFTGVQETQYF
.	TRBJ1-5	TRBV24-1	.	12	TGTGCCACCAGTCCTACCGGGAGAATAAAGCATTTT	CATSPTGRIKHF
.	TRBJ2-3	TRBV6-5	TRBD2	15	TGTGCCAGCAGTCTGCGGGAGGCCGGGACAGATACGCAGTATTTT	CASSLREAGTDTQYF
.	TRBJ2-2	TRBV5-1	.	15	TGCGCCAGCAGCTTAGGAGGGTACAACACCGGGGAGCTGTTTTTT	CASSLGGYNTGELFF
many	TRBJ1-2	TRBV7-9	.	13	TGTGCCAGCAGCTTAGCCAGGATAGGTGGCTACACCTTC	CASSLARIGGYTF
.	TRBJ1-1	TRBV2	.	14	TGTGCCAGCTTCCTTTCCAGGATGAACACTGAAGCTTTCTTT	CASFLSRMNTEAFF
.	TRBJ2-1	TRBV7-9	TRBD1	15	TGTGCCAGCAGTAAAGGACAGGGGGCAAGGAATGAGCAGTTCTTC	CASSKGQGARNEQFF
.	TRBJ2-3	TRBV29-1	.	13	TGCAGCGTAAGATTTGGGCAGGGAGATACGCAGTATTTT	CSVRFGQGDTQYF
.	TRBJ1-5	TRBV4-2	TRBD1	16	TGTGCCAGCAGCCAGGCGACAGGGGGTAGCAATCAGCCCCAGCATTTT	CASSQATGGSNQPQHF
.	TRBJ2-3	TRBV7-3	TRBD1	14	TGTGCCAGCAGCTTCACAGGGGTCACAGATACGCAGTATTTT	CASSFTGVTDTQYF
.	TRBJ1-1	TRBV6-5	TRBD1	11	TGTGCCAGCAGCGAGGACAGGGTAGCTTTCTTT	CASSEDRVAFF
.	TRBJ2-3	TRBV11-3	TRBD2	18	TGTGCCAGAGGGGCCGGGACTAGCGGAGATGGGTCCACTGATACGCAGTATTTT	CARGAGTSGDGSTDTQYF
.	TRBJ2-2	TRBV5-1	TRBD2	16	TGCACCAGCAACTTTGGAGCGGGGAGAAGTACCGGGGAGCTGTTTTTT	CTSNFGAGRSTGELFF
.	TRBJ1-5	TRBV20-1	.	14	TGCAGTGCTAGTACGGAGCGGATAAATCAGCCCCAGCATTTT	CSASTERINQPQHF
.	TRBJ2-1	TRBV3-1/TRBV3-2	TRBD2	18	TGTGCCAGCAGCCCCCGACTAGCGGGAGGGCCGCCCTACAATGAGCAGTTCTTC	CASSPRLAGGPPYNEQFF
once	TRBJ1-2	TRBV18	.	17	TGTGCCAGCTCACCAACACCGTATAGGGGGGGCGAGGATGGCTACACCTTC	CASSPTPYRGGEDGYTF
.	TRBJ1-4	TRBV28	TRBD1	16	TGTGCCAGCAGTCGGACCGGGACAGGGGATTATGAAAAACTGTTTTTT	CASSRTGTGDYEKLFF
.	TRBJ2-1	TRBV5-4	TRBD2	14	TGTGCCAGCAGCTTGAGGAGCGGGAGCAATGAGCAGTTCTTC	CASSLRSGSNEQFF
.	TRBJ2-1	TRBV12-5	TRBD2	16	TGTGCTAGTGGTTTGTGGGCGGGAGGGCTCTACAATGAGCAGTTCTTC	CASGLWAGGLYNEQFF
.	TRBJ1-1	TRBV6-5	TRBD1	15	TGTGCCAGCAGTATCCGACAGGGGGCAAACACTGAAGCTTTCTTT	CASSIRQGANTEAFF
few	TRBJ2-7	TRBV9	.	14	TGTGCCAGCAGCCCGGGACACCAGATCTACGAGCAGTACTTC	CASSPGHQIYEQYF
.	TRBJ2-2	TRBV12-3/TRBV12-4	.	13	TGTGCCAGCAGTCCTGACTATGCCGGGGAGCTGTTTTTT	CASSPDYAGELFF
.	TRBJ2-6	TRBV5-8	.	16	TGTGCCAGCAGCTCGGACAGCTACTCTGGGGCCAACGTCCTGACTTTC	CASSSDSYSGANVLTF
once	TRBJ1-1	TRBV7-9	.	12	TGTGCCAGCAGCCGTACAGACACTGAAGCTTTCTTT	CASSRTDTEAFF
.	TRBJ2-2	TRBV5-1	TRBD2	17	TGCGCCAGCAGCTTGAGGCTAGCGGGAAAGGACACCGGGGAGCTGTTTTTT	CASSLRLAGKDTGELFF
.	TRBJ2-7	TRBV15	.	15	TGTGCCACCAGCAGAGATAGGGACTTATCCTACGAGCAGTACTTC	CATSRDRDLSYEQYF